The T cell receptor (beta chain) under discussion was sequenced for a study of cytomegalovirus exposure and HLA in healthy donors. About the study: In an earlier analysis, around 100 million unique TCR beta sequences were found from 150 million to 200 million T cells. Study-wide results and limits: Among TCR beta chains, those listed as cytomegalovirus-associated numbered under 200. Relative to the roughly 640-donor mean, N-insertions were reportedly fewer in an Asian-associated ancestry cluster in a later analysis.

As to this clone: What it binds is not known.

13 Jbeta primers and 60 Vbeta primers were used for the PCR. The table came from immunoSEQ multiplex PCR; TCRdb's copy has only in-frame clones and leaves some out. The sample includes about 140,000 clones, roughly 80% seen only once; the top ten take roughly 4.2%. CDR1 SGDLS and CDR2 YYNGEE come from the germline V gene. The CDR3 length is 15 residues. V trimming: 9 bases; J trimming: 5 bases; junction bases outside the gene matches: 12. This clonotype was obtained from a man aged 35 to 55 in good health and CMV-seropositive. Sequenced input: PBMCs. V and J are TRBV9 and TRBJ2-2, with 8 bases that match TRBD1. CDR3 nucleotides: TGTGCCACCTCCCGGGGCAGGGGGCGGACCGGGGAGCTGTTTTTT. Translated, it gives CATSRGRGRTGELFF. Combining the CDR3 with reference TRBV9 and TRBJ2-2 gives the whole variable domain DSGVTQTPKHLITATGQRVTLRCSPRSGDLSVYWYQQSLDQGLQFLIQYYNGEERAKGNILERFSAQQFPDLHSELNLSSLELGDSALYFCATSRGRGRTGELFFGEGSRLTVL.